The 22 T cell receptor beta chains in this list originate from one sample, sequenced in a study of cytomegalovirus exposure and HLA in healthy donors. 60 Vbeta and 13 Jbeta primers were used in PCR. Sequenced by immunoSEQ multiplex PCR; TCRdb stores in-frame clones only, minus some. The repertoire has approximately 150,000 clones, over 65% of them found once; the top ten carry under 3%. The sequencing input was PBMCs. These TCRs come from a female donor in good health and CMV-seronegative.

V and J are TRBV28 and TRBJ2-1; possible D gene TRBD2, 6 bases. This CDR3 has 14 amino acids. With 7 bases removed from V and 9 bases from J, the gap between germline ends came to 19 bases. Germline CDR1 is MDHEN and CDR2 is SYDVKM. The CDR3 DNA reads TGTGCCAGCACGGGCGGGAATCAGGCCCGTGAGCAGTTCTTC. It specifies CASTGGNQAREQFF.

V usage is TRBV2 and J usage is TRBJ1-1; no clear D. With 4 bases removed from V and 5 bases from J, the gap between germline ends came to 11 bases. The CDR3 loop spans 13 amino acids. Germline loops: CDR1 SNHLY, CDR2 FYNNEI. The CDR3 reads CASSVVRGTEAFF. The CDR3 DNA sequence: TGTGCCAGCAGTGTTGTTCGAGGGACTGAAGCTTTCTTT.

The DNA for the CDR3 is TGTGCCAGCAGTGCAGGGGGCGGTAATTCACCCCTCCACTTT. Residues: CASSAGGGNSPLHF. The chain uses TRBV6-5 and TRBJ1-6, with 8 positions matching TRBD1. In germline, CDR1 is MNHEY, CDR2 SVGAGI. After removal of 5 bases from V and 6 bases from J, the junction contained 3 bases not matched to a gene. The CDR3 totals 14 residues.

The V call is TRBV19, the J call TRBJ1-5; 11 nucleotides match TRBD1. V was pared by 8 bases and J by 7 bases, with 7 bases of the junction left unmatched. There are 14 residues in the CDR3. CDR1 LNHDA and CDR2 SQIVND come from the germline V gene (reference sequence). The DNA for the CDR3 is TGTGCCAGTGGGGGACAGGGGGGAAGGCAGCCCCAGCATTTT. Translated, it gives CASGGQGGRQPQHF.

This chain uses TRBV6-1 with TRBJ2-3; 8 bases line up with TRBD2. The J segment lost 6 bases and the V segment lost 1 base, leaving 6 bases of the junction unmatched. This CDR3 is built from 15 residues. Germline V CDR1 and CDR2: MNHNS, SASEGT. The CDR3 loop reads CASSEVLAGGDTQYF. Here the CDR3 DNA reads TGTGCCAGCAGTGAAGTTCTGGCGGGAGGTGATACGCAGTATTTT.

Written as DNA, the CDR3 is TGTGCCAGCAGTTGGGGAGGGATCAACAATGAGCAGTTCTTC. Protein sequence: CASSWGGINNEQFF. The J gene is TRBJ2-1, the V gene TRBV6-5, with 7 positions matching TRBD2. Looked up from germline, CDR1 is MNHEY and CDR2 is SVGAGI. There are 14 residues in the CDR3. V lost 4 bases, J lost 5 bases, and 5 bases stayed unmatched.

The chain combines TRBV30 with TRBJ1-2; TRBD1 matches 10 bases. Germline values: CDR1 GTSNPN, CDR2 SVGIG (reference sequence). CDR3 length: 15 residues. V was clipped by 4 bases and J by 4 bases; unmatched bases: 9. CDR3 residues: CAWMIRDRGIYGYTF. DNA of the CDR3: TGTGCCTGGATGATCCGGGACAGGGGAATCTATGGCTACACCTTC.

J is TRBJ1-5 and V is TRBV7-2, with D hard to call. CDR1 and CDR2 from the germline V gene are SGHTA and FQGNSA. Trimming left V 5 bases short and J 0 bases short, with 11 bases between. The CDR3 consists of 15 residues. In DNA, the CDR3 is TGTGCCAGCAGCCCCCGGGGAAATAGCAATCAGCCCCAGCATTTT. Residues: CASSPRGNSNQPQHF.

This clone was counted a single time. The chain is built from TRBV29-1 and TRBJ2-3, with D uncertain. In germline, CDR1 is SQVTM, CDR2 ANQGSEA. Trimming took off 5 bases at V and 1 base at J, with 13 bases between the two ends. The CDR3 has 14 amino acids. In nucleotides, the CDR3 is TGCAGCGTTCGGCTAGTGTCGCGCACAGATACGCAGTATTTT. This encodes CSVRLVSRTDTQYF.

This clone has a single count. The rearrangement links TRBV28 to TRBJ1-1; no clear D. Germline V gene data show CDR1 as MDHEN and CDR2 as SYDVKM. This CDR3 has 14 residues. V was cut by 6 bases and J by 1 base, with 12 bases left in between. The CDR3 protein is CASRTRIRNTEAFF. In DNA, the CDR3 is TGTGCCAGCAGAACGCGGATCAGGAACACTGAAGCTTTCTTT.

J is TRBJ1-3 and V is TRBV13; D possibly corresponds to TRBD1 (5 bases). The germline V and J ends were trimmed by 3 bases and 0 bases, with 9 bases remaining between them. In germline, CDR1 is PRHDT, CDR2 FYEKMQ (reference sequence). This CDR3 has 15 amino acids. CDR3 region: CASSFRTSSGNTIYF. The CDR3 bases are TGTGCCAGCAGCTTCAGGACATCCTCTGGAAACACCATATATTTT.

In DNA, the CDR3 is TGTGCCAGCAGCCCCCAGACAGGGTCTGGAAACACCATATATTTT. Translated: CASSPQTGSGNTIYF. The chain couples TRBV7-9 to TRBJ1-3, with 7 positions matching TRBD1. The CDR3 runs to 15 residues. The germline V gene encodes CDR1 SEHNR and CDR2 FQNEAQ (reference sequence). Germline trimming cut 5 bases from V and 1 base from J; bases unmatched to any gene: 5.

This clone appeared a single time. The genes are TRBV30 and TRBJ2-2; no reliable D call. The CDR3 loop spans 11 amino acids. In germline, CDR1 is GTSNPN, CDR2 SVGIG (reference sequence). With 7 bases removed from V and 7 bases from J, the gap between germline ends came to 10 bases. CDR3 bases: TGTGCCTATGATCCAGGCGGGGAGCTGTTTTTT. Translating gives CAYDPGGELFF.

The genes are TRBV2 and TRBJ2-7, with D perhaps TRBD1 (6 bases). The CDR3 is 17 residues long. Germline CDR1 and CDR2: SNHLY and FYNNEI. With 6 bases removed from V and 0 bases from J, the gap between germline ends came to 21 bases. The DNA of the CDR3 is TGTGCCAGCAGACTCCTAGGGGGTACATTTAGCTCCTACGAGCAGTACTTC. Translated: CASRLLGGTFSSYEQYF.

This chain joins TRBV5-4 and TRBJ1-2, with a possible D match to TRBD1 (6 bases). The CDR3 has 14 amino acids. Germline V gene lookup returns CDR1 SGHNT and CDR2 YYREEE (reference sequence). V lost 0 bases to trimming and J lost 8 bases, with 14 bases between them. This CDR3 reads CASSLVKAGEGYTF. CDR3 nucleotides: TGTGCCAGCAGCTTGGTAAAGGCAGGGGAAGGCTACACCTTC. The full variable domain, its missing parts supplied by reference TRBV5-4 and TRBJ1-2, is ETGVTQSPTHLIKTRGQQVTLRCSSQSGHNTVSWYQQALGQGPQFIFQYYREEENGRGNFPPRFSGLQFPNYSSELNVNALELDDSALYLCASSLVKAGEGYTFGSGTRLTVV.

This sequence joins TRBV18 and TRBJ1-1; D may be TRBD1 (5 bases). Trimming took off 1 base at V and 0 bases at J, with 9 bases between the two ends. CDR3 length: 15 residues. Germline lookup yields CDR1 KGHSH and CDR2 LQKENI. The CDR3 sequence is CASSPLQDMNTEAFF. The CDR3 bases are TGTGCCAGCTCACCACTACAGGATATGAACACTGAAGCTTTCTTT.

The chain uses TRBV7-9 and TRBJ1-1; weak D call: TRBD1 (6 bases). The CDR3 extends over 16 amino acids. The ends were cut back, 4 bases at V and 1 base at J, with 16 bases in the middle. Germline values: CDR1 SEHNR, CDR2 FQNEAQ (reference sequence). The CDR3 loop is CASSSRGAPSNTEAFF. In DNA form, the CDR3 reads TGTGCCAGCAGCTCCAGGGGCGCCCCCTCGAACACTGAAGCTTTCTTT.

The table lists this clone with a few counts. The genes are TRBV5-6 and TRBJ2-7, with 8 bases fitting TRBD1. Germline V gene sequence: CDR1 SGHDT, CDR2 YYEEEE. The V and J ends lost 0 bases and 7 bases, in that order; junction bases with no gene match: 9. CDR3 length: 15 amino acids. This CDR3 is CASSLGQGAAGEQYF. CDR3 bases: TGTGCCAGCAGCTTGGGGCAGGGGGCGGCAGGGGAGCAGTACTTC.

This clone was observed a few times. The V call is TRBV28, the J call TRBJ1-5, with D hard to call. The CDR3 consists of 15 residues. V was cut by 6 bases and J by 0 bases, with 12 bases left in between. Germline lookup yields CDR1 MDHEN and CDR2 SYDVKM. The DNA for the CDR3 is TGTGCCAGCAGGGAGGAAGTTTATAGCAATCAGCCCCAGCATTTT. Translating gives CASREEVYSNQPQHF.

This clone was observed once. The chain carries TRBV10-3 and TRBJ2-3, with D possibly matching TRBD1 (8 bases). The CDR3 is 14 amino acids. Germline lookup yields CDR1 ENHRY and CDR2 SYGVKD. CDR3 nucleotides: TGTGCGGGGGGGGCGGGACAGGCGACAGATACGCAGTATTTT. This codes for CAGGAGQATDTQYF.

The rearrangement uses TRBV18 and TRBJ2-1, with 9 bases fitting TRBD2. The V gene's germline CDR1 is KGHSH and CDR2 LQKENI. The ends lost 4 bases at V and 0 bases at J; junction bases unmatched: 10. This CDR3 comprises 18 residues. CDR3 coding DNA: TGTGCCAGCTCACTTACGGTAGCGGGAGCAGGCTCCTACAATGAGCAGTTCTTC. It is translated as CASSLTVAGAGSYNEQFF.

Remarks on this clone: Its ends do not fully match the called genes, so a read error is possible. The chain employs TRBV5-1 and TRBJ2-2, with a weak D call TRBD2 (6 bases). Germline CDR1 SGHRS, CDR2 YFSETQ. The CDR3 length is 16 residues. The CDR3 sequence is CANSPSDLVGGGELFF. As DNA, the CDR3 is TGCGCCAACAGCCCTAGCGACCTGGTTGGAGGCGGGGAGCTGTTTTTT.